This TCR beta chain is drawn from a study of shared clonotypes between healthy human individuals. Findings and limits, study-wide: Sharing across a few donors was seen in 4% to 5% of naive CD4 clonotypes. Large depth notwithstanding, sorted-subset sequencing proved incomplete by rarefaction. Clonotype sharing among the donors was expected to vary with sequencing depth. Some clonotypes were shared by all four sorted-subset donors, while others were not shared. The non-shared ones had lower generation probabilities than the shared ones.

Trimming removed 2 bases from V and 1 base from J; junction bases left unmatched: 4. The CDR3 consists of 16 residues. Germline V gene data show CDR1 as SGHRS and CDR2 as YFSETQ. Method: immunoSEQ multiplex PCR; TCRdb's copy keeps in-frame clones and lacks some. There are about 2.4 million clones in the sample; more than 80% occur only once, and about 0.13% lies in the top ten. About this clone itself: The target antigen is unknown.

The receptor comes from a man between 18 and 35 years old in good health. The rearrangement uses TRBV5-1 and TRBJ2-2, with 8 bases lining up with TRBD2. Sequenced material: naive CD4+ T cells sorted from blood. Subset meaning: CD45RA+ positively selected. In DNA, the CDR3 is TGCGCCAGCAGCTTAGGAGCGGGAGTGAACACCGGGGAGCTGTTTTTT. Residues: CASSLGAGVNTGELFF.